The clone carrying this T cell receptor (beta chain) was found a few times. Its antigen is unidentified. This sample was taken from a study of T cell repertoires in cytomegalovirus infection. Germline CDR1 MNHNS, CDR2 SASEGT. After removal of 5 bases from V and 4 bases from J, the junction contained 16 bases not matched to a gene. CDR3 length equals 18 residues. MiXCR was run by TCRdb on the reads, yielding one entry per CDR3 protein. The sample contains roughly 920,000 distinct CDR3 sequences, around 32% of which appear only once. The chain employs TRBV6-1 and TRBJ2-2; 7 positions match TRBD2. This TCR came from a human donor in good health (CMV status not recorded). Some clones in this sample may be carry-over from other donors' samples. The material was cultured CD8+ T cells from PBMCs, obtained from culture after CMV antigen stimulation. The CDR3: CASSLLAAGDPGTGELFF. In DNA, the CDR3 is TGTGCCAGCAGTTTGCTAGCGGCGGGGGATCCGGGCACCGGGGAGCTGTTTTTT.